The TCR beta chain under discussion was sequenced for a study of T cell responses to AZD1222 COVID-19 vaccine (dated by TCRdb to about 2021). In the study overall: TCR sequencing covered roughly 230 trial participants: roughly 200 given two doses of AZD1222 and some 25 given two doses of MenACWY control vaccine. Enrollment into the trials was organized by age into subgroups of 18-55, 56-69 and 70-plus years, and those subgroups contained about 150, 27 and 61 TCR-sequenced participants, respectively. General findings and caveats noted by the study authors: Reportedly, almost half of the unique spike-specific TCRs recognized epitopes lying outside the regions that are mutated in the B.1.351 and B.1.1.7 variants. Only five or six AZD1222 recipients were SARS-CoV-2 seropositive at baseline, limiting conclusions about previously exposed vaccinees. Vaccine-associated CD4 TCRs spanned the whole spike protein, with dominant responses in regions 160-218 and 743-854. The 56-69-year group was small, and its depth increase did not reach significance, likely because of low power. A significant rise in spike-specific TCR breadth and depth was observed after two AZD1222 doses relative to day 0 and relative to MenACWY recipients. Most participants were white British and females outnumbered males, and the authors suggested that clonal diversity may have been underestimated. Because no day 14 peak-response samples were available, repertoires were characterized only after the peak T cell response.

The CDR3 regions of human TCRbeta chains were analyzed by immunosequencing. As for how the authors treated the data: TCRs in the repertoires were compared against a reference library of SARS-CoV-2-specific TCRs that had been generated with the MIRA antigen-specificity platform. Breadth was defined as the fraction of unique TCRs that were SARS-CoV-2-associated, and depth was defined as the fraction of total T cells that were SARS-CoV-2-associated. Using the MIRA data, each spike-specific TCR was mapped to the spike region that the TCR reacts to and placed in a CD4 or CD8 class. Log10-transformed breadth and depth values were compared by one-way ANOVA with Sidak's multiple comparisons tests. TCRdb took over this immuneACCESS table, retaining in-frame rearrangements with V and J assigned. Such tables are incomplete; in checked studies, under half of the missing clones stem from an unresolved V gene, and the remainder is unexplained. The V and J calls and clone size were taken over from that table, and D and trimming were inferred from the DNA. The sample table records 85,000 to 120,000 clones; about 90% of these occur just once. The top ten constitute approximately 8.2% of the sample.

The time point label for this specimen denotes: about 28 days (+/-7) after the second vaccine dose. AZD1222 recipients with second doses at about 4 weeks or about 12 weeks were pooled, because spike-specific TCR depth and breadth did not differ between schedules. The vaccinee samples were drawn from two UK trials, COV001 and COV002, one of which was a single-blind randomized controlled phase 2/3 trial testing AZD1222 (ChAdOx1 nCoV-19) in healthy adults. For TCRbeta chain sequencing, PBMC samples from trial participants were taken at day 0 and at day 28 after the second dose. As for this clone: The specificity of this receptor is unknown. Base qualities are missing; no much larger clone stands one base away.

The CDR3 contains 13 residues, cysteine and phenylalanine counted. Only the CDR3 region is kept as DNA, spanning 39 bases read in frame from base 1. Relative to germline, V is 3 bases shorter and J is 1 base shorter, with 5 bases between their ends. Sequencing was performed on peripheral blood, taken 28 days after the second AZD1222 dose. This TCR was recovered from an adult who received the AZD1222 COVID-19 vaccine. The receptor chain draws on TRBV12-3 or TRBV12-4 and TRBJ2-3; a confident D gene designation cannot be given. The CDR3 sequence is CASSFARTDTQYF. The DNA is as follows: TGTGCCAGCAGTTTTGCGCGCACAGATACGCAGTATTTT.